This T cell receptor beta chain emerged from a study of beta chain features in type 1 diabetes. General study points: Lower insertion and higher deletion counts appeared at VDJ junctions in type 1 diabetes patients.

The CDR3 sequence is 13 residues long. V dropped 6 bases and J dropped 3 bases, with 11 bases sitting between them. CDR1 is MNHNS, CDR2 SASEGT, per germline. As regards this clone: Its cognate antigen is unknown.

What was sequenced were expressed TCRB transcripts, since all of the isolated RNA had been reverse transcribed. Produced via immunoSEQ multiplex PCR; TCRdb's table is partial and in-frame only. The table shows some 500,000 clones, with 9.5% to 12% occurring only once. The sample consisted of naive CD4+ T cells from blood. The clonotype comes from a woman aged 18-29 years in good health. The chain uses TRBV6-1 and TRBJ1-1, with D perhaps matching TRBD1 (5 bases). The DNA of the CDR3 is TGTGCCAGCAGCCGACAGACCTACACTGAAGCTTTCTTT. This sequence encodes CASSRQTYTEAFF.